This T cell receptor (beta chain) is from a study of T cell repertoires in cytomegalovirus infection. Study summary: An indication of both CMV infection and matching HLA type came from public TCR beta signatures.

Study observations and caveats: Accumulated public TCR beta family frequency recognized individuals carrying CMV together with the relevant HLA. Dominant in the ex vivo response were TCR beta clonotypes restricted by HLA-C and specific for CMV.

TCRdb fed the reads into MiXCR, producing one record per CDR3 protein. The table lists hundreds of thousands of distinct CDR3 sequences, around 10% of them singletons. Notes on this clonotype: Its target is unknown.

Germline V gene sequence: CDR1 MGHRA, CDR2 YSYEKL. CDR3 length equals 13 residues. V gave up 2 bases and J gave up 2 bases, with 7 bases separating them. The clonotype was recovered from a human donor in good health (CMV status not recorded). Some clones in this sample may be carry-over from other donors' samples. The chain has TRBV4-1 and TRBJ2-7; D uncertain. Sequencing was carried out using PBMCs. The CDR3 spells CASSQKGTYEQYF. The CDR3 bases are TGCGCCAGCAGCCAAAAGGGTACCTACGAGCAGTACTTC.